This TCR beta chain was recovered during a study of T cell responses to AZD1222 COVID-19 vaccine. The protocol was immunoSEQ multiplex PCR, while the TCRdb copy is restricted to in-frame clones and leaves out a portion. The sample records under 200,000 clones, about 92% being singletons. This sequence originates from an adult in good health. The sample here was peripheral blood, taken on day 0 of AZD1222 vaccination.

The CDR3 sequence is CASRGGLAGLYEQYF. The CDR3 coding sequence is TGTGCCAGCAGAGGAGGACTAGCGGGACTCTACGAGCAGTACTTC. The V and J genes are TRBV3-1 (or the pseudogene TRBV3-2) and TRBJ2-7, with 12 bases lining up with TRBD2. V lost 6 bases, J lost 3 bases, and 6 bases stayed unmatched. In germline, CDR1 is LGHDT, CDR2 YNNKEL (reference sequence). This CDR3 is 15 amino acids long.